This is a list of T cell receptor beta chains from one sample in a study of cytotoxic CD8 clonotypes in ibrutinib-treated CLL. TCRdb keeps only in-frame clones here, not all; method: immunoSEQ multiplex PCR. The sample shows some 140,000 clones, around 90% of them seen only once. Source: PBMCs, taken after 12 months of ibrutinib treatment. These receptors came from a human donor with chronic lymphocytic leukemia. Both conserved end residues are part of each CDR3. D genes are given only for firm matches. The size field is filled for only some rows; it gives once, few, many or a size class.

>NA|NA|TRBJ1-2|TRBV19
CASSKLGGYTF
TGTGCCAGTAGTAAACTTGGTGGCTACACCTTC
>TRBD1|NA|TRBJ1-1|TRBV19
CASSYAGGDTEAFF
TGTGCCAGTAGCTATGCAGGGGGCGACACTGAAGCTTTCTTT
>NA|NA|TRBJ1-1|TRBV28
CASSSGQKAWNTEAFF
TGTGCCAGCAGTTCCGGACAGAAGGCTTGGAACACTGAAGCTTTCTTT
>TRBD2|NA|TRBJ2-5|TRBV5-1
CASSSGLAGGDFPETQYF
TGCGCCAGCAGCTCAGGACTAGCGGGAGGAGATTTTCCAGAGACCCAGTACTTC
>TRBD2|NA|TRBJ2-1|TRBV29-1
CSVGRGGSSYNEQFF
TGCAGCGTTGGCCGCGGGGGTAGCTCCTACAATGAGCAGTTCTTC
>TRBD2|once|TRBJ2-7|TRBV5-8
CASRKSPASGSFREQYF
TGTGCCAGCCGTAAGAGCCCGGCTAGCGGGAGTTTCCGCGAGCAGTACTTC
>NA|NA|TRBJ2-1|TRBV9
CASSVEEDRGDEQFF
TGTGCCAGCAGCGTAGAAGAGGATCGGGGTGATGAGCAGTTCTTC
>NA|NA|TRBJ1-1|TRBV28
CASTGWGLEAFF
TGTGCCAGCACCGGGTGGGGCCTTGAAGCTTTCTTT
>NA|NA|TRBJ1-2|TRBV25-1
CASSPGVHGYTF
TGTGCCAGCAGTCCAGGGGTCCATGGCTACACCTTC
>TRBD1|NA|TRBJ2-7|TRBV27
CASSFTGGFNEQYF
TGTGCCAGCAGTTTTACAGGGGGTTTCAACGAGCAGTACTTC
>NA|NA|TRBJ2-1|TRBV30
CAWSVFLTGINEQFF
TGTGCCTGGAGTGTATTTCTGACAGGTATCAATGAGCAGTTCTTC
>NA|NA|TRBJ1-3|TRBV5-6
CASTSTAAGNTIYF
TGTGCCAGCACTTCCACGGCAGCTGGAAACACCATATATTTT
>NA|NA|TRBJ2-3|TRBV5-4
CASSFFVIPPPDTQYF
TGTGCCAGCAGCTTCTTCGTGATCCCGCCACCAGATACGCAGTATTTT
>TRBD2|NA|TRBJ2-7|TRBV19
CASSTQLAPFQYEQYF
TGTGCCAGTAGTACGCAACTAGCGCCTTTTCAGTACGAGCAGTACTTC
>TRBD2|NA|TRBJ2-2|TRBV7-3
CASSLLAGVGGELFF
TGTGCCAGCAGCTTATTAGCGGGAGTCGGCGGGGAGCTGTTTTTT
>TRBD2|NA|TRBJ2-1|TRBV6-5
CASSIQGLAGIEQFF
TGTGCCAGCAGTATACAGGGACTAGCGGGAATTGAGCAGTTCTTC
>TRBD1|NA|TRBJ2-7|TRBV2
CASREDRGPHYEQYF
TGTGCCAGCAGAGAGGACAGGGGCCCTCACTACGAGCAGTACTTC
>NA|NA|TRBJ1-2|TRBV19
CASSIGAVNYGYTF
TGTGCCAGTAGTATCGGCGCCGTCAACTATGGCTACACCTTC
>NA|NA|TRBJ2-7|TRBV20-1
CSGLSSYEQYF
TGCAGTGGCTTGAGCTCCTACGAGCAGTACTTC
>TRBD1|NA|TRBJ2-5|TRBV4-3
CASSQGQGRVGETQYF
TGCGCCAGCAGCCAAGGACAGGGAAGGGTGGGAGAGACCCAGTACTTC
>NA|NA|TRBJ1-1|TRBV9
CASSVVTILSEAFF
TGTGCCAGCAGCGTAGTAACAATATTGTCTGAAGCTTTCTTT
>NA|NA|TRBJ2-3|TRBV30
CAWSWGDGTDTQYF
TGTGCCTGGAGTTGGGGGGACGGCACAGATACGCAGTATTTT
>NA|NA|TRBJ1-5|TRBV15
CATSRGRGNQPQHF
TGTGCCACCAGCAGAGGGAGGGGGAATCAGCCCCAGCATTTT
>NA|NA|TRBJ2-5|TRBV5-1
CASSLARETQYF
TGCGCCAGCAGCTTGGCCAGGGAGACCCAGTACTTC
>TRBD2|NA|TRBJ2-1|TRBV27
CASSYIGLAGGGEQFF
TGTGCCAGCAGTTACATCGGACTAGCGGGAGGAGGTGAGCAGTTCTTC
>NA|once|TRBJ2-7|TRBV18
CASSTGRTNGYEQYF
TGTGCCAGCTCAACAGGGCGGACCAACGGCTACGAGCAGTACTTC
>TRBD1|NA|TRBJ2-1|TRBV19
CASGNPIRDRSYNEQFF
TGTGCCAGTGGGAATCCCATCCGGGACAGGTCCTACAATGAGCAGTTCTTC
>TRBD2|NA|TRBJ2-1|TRBV28
CASSSGTIRQFF
TGTGCCAGCAGCTCGGGGACTATTAGGCAGTTCTTC
>NA|NA|TRBJ2-7|TRBV27
CASKMSPGSSYEQYF
TGTGCCAGCAAGATGAGTCCGGGATCTTCCTACGAGCAGTACTTC
>NA|NA|TRBJ1-5|TRBV10-3
CAIGGGLNQPQHF
TGTGCCATCGGGGGGGGCCTTAATCAGCCCCAGCATTTT
>NA|NA|TRBJ2-5|TRBV2
CAGGGSSETQYF
TGTGCCGGGGGCGGGTCATCCGAGACCCAGTACTTC
>TRBD2|NA|TRBJ2-1|TRBV5-1
CASSLAGGPNEQFF
TGCGCCAGCAGCTTAGCGGGAGGGCCCAATGAGCAGTTCTTC
>TRBD2|NA|TRBJ2-7|TRBV11-2
CASIYTVGGGDEQYF
TGTGCCAGCATCTACACGGTGGGCGGGGGGGACGAGCAGTACTTC
>NA|NA|TRBJ1-2|TRBV5-1
CASRPRTNYGYTF
TGCGCCAGCAGGCCACGAACTAACTATGGCTACACCTTC
>NA|NA|TRBJ2-6|TRBV7-6
CASSLGFISGANVLTF
TGTGCCAGCAGCTTAGGCTTCATCTCTGGGGCCAACGTCCTGACTTTC
>NA|NA|TRBJ2-7|TRBV9
CASSVAPAESYEQYF
TGTGCCAGCAGCGTAGCCCCGGCCGAGTCCTACGAGCAGTACTTC
>TRBD2|NA|TRBJ2-6|TRBV10-3
CAISARGESSGANVLTF
TGTGCCATCAGTGCCCGGGGGGAATCTTCTGGGGCCAACGTCCTGACTTTC
>TRBD2|NA|TRBJ2-7|TRBV27
CASSYASGYEQYF
TGTGCCAGCAGTTATGCTAGCGGCTACGAGCAGTACTTC
>NA|NA|TRBJ1-4|TRBV11-3
CASSLVARGGEKLFF
TGTGCCAGCAGCTTAGTGGCCAGGGGAGGGGAAAAACTGTTTTTT
>TRBD2|few|TRBJ2-2|TRBV4-3
CASSQDASGSRTGELFF
TGCGCCAGCAGCCAAGACGCTAGCGGGAGTCGTACCGGGGAGCTGTTTTTT
>NA|NA|TRBJ1-3|TRBV5-1
CASSSGTGGGNTIYF
TGCGCCAGCAGCTCCGGGACCGGCGGTGGAAACACCATATATTTT